Below, one TCR beta chain is given with its context. Its antigen is as yet unknown. This sample was included in a study of vaccination and CD4 T cells after COVID-19. Overall study findings and caveats: Spike mono-reactivity was found in 304 of the 307 vaccine-specific clones identified in convalescent patients.

As to treatment: roughly 10-day PBMC culture with coronavirus spike peptide pools or control peptides (ViraFEST assay). Expanded clonotypes were found by TCR sequencing after peptide-pool stimulation (ViraFEST). An Oncomine TCR Beta short-read assay was used to sequence the DNA from cultured CD4+ T cells. In this case, cultured CD4+ T cells provided the extracted genomic DNA. TCRdb itself ran the PCR reads through MiXCR, one entry per CDR3 protein. Found here are 17,000 or so distinct CDR3 sequences, roughly 45% of them singletons; the top ten hold 4.5% to 7%. Trimming removed 4 bases at V and 3 bases at J, with 14 bases between. The germline V gene has CDR1 KGHDR and CDR2 SFDVKD. The CDR3 sequence is 15 residues long.

The input for sequencing was CD4+ T cells from blood, cultured in vitro, taken before SARS-CoV-2 vaccination. The TCR originated in a human donor who had recovered from COVID-19. The rearrangement links TRBV24-1 to TRBJ1-1; tentative D call: TRBD1 (6 bases). The CDR3 bases are TGTGCCACCAGTGAGGGGACACCCTCCCACACTGAAGCTTTCTTT. This encodes CATSEGTPSHTEAFF.